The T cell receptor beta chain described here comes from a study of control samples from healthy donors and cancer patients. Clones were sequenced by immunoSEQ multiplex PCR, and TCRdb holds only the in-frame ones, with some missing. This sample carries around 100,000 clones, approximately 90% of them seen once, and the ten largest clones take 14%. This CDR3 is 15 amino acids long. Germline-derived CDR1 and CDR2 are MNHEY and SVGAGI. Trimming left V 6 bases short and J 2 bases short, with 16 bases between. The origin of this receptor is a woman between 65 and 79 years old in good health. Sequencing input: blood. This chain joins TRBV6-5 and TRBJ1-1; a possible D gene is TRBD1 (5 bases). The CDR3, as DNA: TGTGCCAGCAGGGGGGTGGACGGTTTCAACACTGAAGCTTTCTTT. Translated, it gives CASRGVDGFNTEAFF.